These 23 T cell receptor beta chains came from one sample sequenced in a study of OX40 agonist ivuxolimab in advanced cancers. Only in-frame clones appear in the TCRdb table, and some are missing; sequencing was by immunoSEQ multiplex PCR. Of some 110,000 clones in the sample, less than 95% were seen once. The sample consisted of CD4+ or CD8+ T cells sorted from blood, taken in a trial of the OX40 agonist ivuxolimab. The receptors shown here come from an adult with an advanced solid tumor such as melanoma, head and neck, liver or kidney cancer.

The rearrangement joins TRBV6-9 to TRBJ2-7, with D tentatively TRBD2 (6 bases). This CDR3 has 14 amino acids. Germline V gives CDR1 MNHGY, CDR2 SVAAGI. V shed 6 bases and J shed 5 bases, with 17 bases lying between them. Written as DNA, the CDR3 is TGTGCCAGCAGCGGGGGACCTATTATTCACGAGCAGTACTTC. This translates into CASSGGPIIHEQYF.

The rearrangement uses TRBV6-5 and TRBJ1-1; 7 bases line up with TRBD1. The CDR3 length is 14 residues. V shed 5 bases, J shed 5 bases, and the junction held 8 bases outside the gene matches. CDR1 and CDR2 (germline): MNHEY, SVGAGI. CDR3 sequence: CASSTTPRGTEAFF. As DNA, the CDR3 is TGTGCCAGCAGTACCACACCCAGGGGGACTGAAGCTTTCTTT.

The gene calls are TRBV7-2 and TRBJ2-6; D is perhaps TRBD2 (5 bases). This CDR3 is built from 16 residues. Germline CDR1 SGHTA, CDR2 FQGNSA. Trimming took 2 bases from V and 4 from J, leaving 12 bases between them. This CDR3 reads CASSLSRDPGANVLTF. CDR3 DNA: TGTGCCAGCAGCTTAAGTCGGGATCCCGGGGCCAACGTCCTGACTTTC. Full variable domain (remainder filled in from reference TRBV7-2 and TRBJ2-6): GAGVSQSPSNKVTEKGKDVELRCDPISGHTALYWYRQSLGQGLEFLIYFQGNSAPDKSGLPSDRFSAERTGGSVSTLTIQRTQQEDSAVYLCASSLSRDPGANVLTFGAGSRLTVL.

This chain connects TRBV27 to TRBJ2-7; a weak D match, TRBD2 (5 bases). CDR1 and CDR2 from the germline V gene are MNHEY and SMNVEV (reference sequence). V was trimmed by 4 bases and J by 3 bases, leaving 22 bases between them. This CDR3 is built from 17 residues. The CDR3 nucleotides are TGTGCCAGCAGTTGGACTCCGGGTCCTATGACCATCTACGAGCAGTACTTC. Residues: CASSWTPGPMTIYEQYF.

The chain recombines TRBV10-3 with TRBJ2-7; 7 bases match TRBD1. The CDR3 totals 13 residues. Germline V gives CDR1 ENHRY, CDR2 SYGVKD. The V and J ends lost 6 bases and 4 bases, in that order; junction bases with no gene match: 6. The CDR3: CAISGQVEYEQYF. DNA for the CDR3: TGTGCCATCAGCGGACAGGTGGAGTACGAGCAGTACTTC.

DNA of the CDR3: TGTGCCATCAGTGAACTTACAGGGGTCAGGGCCCAGTACTTC. It specifies CAISELTGVRAQYF. The rearrangement joins TRBV10-3 to TRBJ2-5, with 7 bases fitting TRBD1. V lost 3 bases, J lost 9 bases, and 10 bases stayed unmatched. CDR1 is ENHRY, CDR2 SYGVKD, per germline. The CDR3 is made up of 14 amino acids.

CDR3 protein: CASSPVAGRGPNEQFF. The CDR3 region has the DNA TGTGCCAGCAGCCCCGTGGCGGGAAGGGGCCCCAATGAGCAGTTCTTC. The chain joins TRBV7-3 to TRBJ2-1, with D perhaps matching TRBD2 (6 bases). The V and J ends lost 5 bases and 6 bases respectively, with 20 bases between them. The germline V gene encodes CDR1 SGHTA and CDR2 FQGTGA. The CDR3 has 16 residues.

This rearrangement joins TRBV10-3 to TRBJ2-4; D is undetermined. CDR3 length: 17 residues. The V and J ends lost 3 bases and 1 base respectively, with 16 bases between them. Germline values: CDR1 ENHRY, CDR2 SYGVKD. The CDR3 DNA reads TGTGCCATCAGTGAACGGGTGGGCCAAGGGGCCAAAAACATTCAGTACTTC. It codes for CAISERVGQGAKNIQYF.

This sequence joins TRBV7-9 and TRBJ2-7, with D perhaps matching TRBD1 (7 bases). Trimming stripped 5 bases from V and 2 bases from J, with 13 bases between. CDR1 and CDR2 (germline): SEHNR, FQNEAQ (reference sequence). The CDR3 sequence is 14 residues long. The CDR3: CASSPQGGTYEQYF. The CDR3 coding sequence is TGTGCCAGCAGCCCGCAGGGGGGAACCTACGAGCAGTACTTC.

The chain has TRBV28 and TRBJ1-1; 8 bases are shared with TRBD1. The germline V gene encodes CDR1 MDHEN and CDR2 SYDVKM. V lost 6 bases and J lost 5; bases outside the gene matches: 11. CDR3 length equals 15 residues. CDR3 residues: CASRPWTGRETEAFF. The CDR3 nucleotides read TGTGCCAGCAGACCTTGGACAGGGAGGGAGACTGAAGCTTTCTTT.

The chain links TRBV7-8 to TRBJ1-5; 10 positions match TRBD1. The V and J ends lost 5 bases and 4 bases, in that order; junction bases with no gene match: 2. The length of the CDR3 is 14 residues. Looked up from germline, CDR1 is SGHVS and CDR2 is FQNEAQ. The CDR3 bases are TGTGCCAGCAGCGGGGACAGGGGTAATCAGCCCCAGCATTTT. Protein: CASSGDRGNQPQHF.

The gene calls are TRBV11-2 and TRBJ2-3, with 12 bases fitting TRBD2. The length of the CDR3 is 16 residues. The germline gives CDR1 SGHAT, CDR2 FQNNGV. V was pared by 5 bases and J by 6 bases, with 9 bases of the junction left unmatched. CDR3 region: CASSGWTSGKPDTQYF. The CDR3 bases are TGTGCCAGCAGCGGGTGGACTAGCGGGAAACCGGATACGCAGTATTTT.

V gene TRBV7-9 combines with J gene TRBJ1-1; D is uncertain. The V end lost 1 base, the J end lost 3 bases, and 12 bases lay between the germline ends. The CDR3 contains 15 residues. CDR1 is SEHNR, CDR2 FQNEAQ, per germline (reference sequence). The CDR3 sequence is CASSLDTLQDTEAFF. DNA of the CDR3: TGTGCCAGCAGCTTAGACACACTTCAGGACACTGAAGCTTTCTTT.

This sequence joins TRBV6-6 and TRBJ2-7; tentatively, D is TRBD1 (6 bases). Trimming stripped 6 bases from V and 7 bases from J, with 19 bases between. Germline-derived CDR1 and CDR2 are MNHNY and SVGAGI (reference sequence). The CDR3 sequence is 14 residues long. CDR3 protein: CASRPRPDSREQYF. For the CDR3, the DNA is TGTGCCAGCAGACCGAGACCGGACAGTCGTGAGCAGTACTTC.

V usage is TRBV28 and J usage is TRBJ2-1; D tentatively reads TRBD1 or TRBD2 (7 bases each). CDR1 and CDR2 (germline): MDHEN, SYDVKM. The CDR3 runs to 15 residues. The V and J ends lost 7 bases and 2 bases respectively, with 15 bases between them. In DNA, the CDR3 is TGTGCCAGCACCCCAGCGGGACAGCCCTACAATGAGCAGTTCTTC. It translates to CASTPAGQPYNEQFF.

The J gene is TRBJ1-2, the V gene TRBV5-4; TRBD1 agrees at 7 bases. V lost 3 bases, J lost 2 bases, and 16 bases stayed unmatched. The CDR3 extends over 18 amino acids. The germline V gene encodes CDR1 SGHNT and CDR2 YYREEE (reference sequence). CDR3 in amino acids: CASSSDRVRQGLNYGYTF. The CDR3, as DNA: TGTGCCAGCAGCTCGGACCGGGTCCGACAGGGCCTGAACTATGGCTACACCTTC. Full variable domain (outside the CDR3, taken from reference TRBV5-4 and TRBJ1-2): ETGVTQSPTHLIKTRGQQVTLRCSSQSGHNTVSWYQQALGQGPQFIFQYYREEENGRGNFPPRFSGLQFPNYSSELNVNALELDDSALYLCASSSDRVRQGLNYGYTFGSGTRLTVV.

The gene calls are TRBV6-5 and TRBJ1-4; no firm D call. CDR3 length equals 15 residues. V was pared by 5 bases and J by 3 bases, with 13 bases between. Germline V CDR1 and CDR2: MNHEY, SVGAGI. The CDR3 loop reads CASSPGVGANEKLFF. CDR3 sequence (DNA): TGTGCCAGCAGTCCAGGCGTTGGGGCTAATGAAAAACTGTTTTTT.

The rearrangement uses TRBV4-3 and TRBJ2-7, with 9 bases lining up with TRBD2. Unmatched junction bases numbered 4, after V lost 2 bases and J lost 2 bases. The CDR3 covers 15 residues. CDR1 and CDR2 from the germline V gene are LGHNA and YSLEER. The CDR3 is CASSQFSGGTYEQYF. DNA of the CDR3: TGCGCCAGCAGCCAATTTAGCGGGGGAACCTACGAGCAGTACTTC.

The rearrangement joins TRBV7-8 to TRBJ1-6, with TRBD1 identical over 7 bases. Trimming removed 5 bases from V and 6 bases from J; junction bases left unmatched: 7. Germline CDR1 SGHVS, CDR2 FQNEAQ. This CDR3 region has 15 residues. CDR3 sequence reads: CASSTFGTVNSPLHF. Here the CDR3 DNA reads TGTGCCAGCAGCACATTTGGGACAGTTAATTCACCCCTCCACTTT.

This clone was seen only once. V usage is TRBV7-2 and J usage is TRBJ1-1, with D possibly TRBD1 on 5 matching bases. Trimming left V 1 base short and J 3 bases short, with 12 bases between. Germline lookup yields CDR1 SGHTA and CDR2 FQGNSA. The CDR3 contains 15 residues. The CDR3 nucleotides read TGTGCCAGCAGCTTAGGCCTCCAGGGAGACACTGAAGCTTTCTTT. Translated: CASSLGLQGDTEAFF.

The V and J genes are TRBV28 and TRBJ2-1; possibly TRBD2 for D (5 bases). Germline CDR1 reads MDHEN; CDR2 reads SYDVKM. Deletions cut 5 bases from V and 0 bases from J, with 11 bases between. This CDR3 spans 15 amino acids. The CDR3 DNA is TGTGCCAGCAGTCGCGGACTGGCCTCCTACAATGAGCAGTTCTTC. It is translated as CASSRGLASYNEQFF.

In its sample, this clone was seen once. The CDR3 loop is CASRPPTGNTIYF. CDR3 DNA: TGTGCCAGCAGACCCCCGACTGGAAACACCATATATTTT. J is TRBJ1-3 and V is TRBV28, with D unclear. Looked up from germline, CDR1 is MDHEN and CDR2 is SYDVKM. There are 13 residues in the CDR3. V was cut by 6 bases and J by 2 bases, with 8 bases left in between.

V usage is TRBV30 and J usage is TRBJ1-5; TRBD1 might be the D (5 bases). CDR3 length: 12 residues. V lost 1 base and J 11 bases, leaving 12 bases between the germline ends. Germline CDR1 GTSNPN, CDR2 SVGIG (reference sequence). In DNA form, the CDR3 reads TGTGCCTGGAGTGGAACCTGGGGGGCCCAGCATTTT. It codes for CAWSGTWGAQHF.